The entry below gives a single T cell receptor beta chain sequence along with its context. The method was immunoSEQ multiplex PCR; TCRdb's version includes in-frame clones alone and lacks a portion of them. Counted here are some 2.3 million clones, over 90% occurring once; the ten biggest clones make up 0.39%. These data come from a study of shared clonotypes between healthy human individuals. Between the trimmed V and J ends, which lost 4 bases and 8 bases, there was a span of 19 bases. The CDR3 has 15 residues. Germline lookup yields CDR1 SGHDT and CDR2 YYEEEE. The chain recombines TRBV5-6 with TRBJ2-4; TRBD2 might be the D (6 bases). This clonotype was obtained from a young man in good health. Some clones in this sample may be carry-over from other donors' samples. The source material was naive CD4+ T cells from PBMCs. Subset denoted: CD45RA+ positively selected. CDR3 in amino acids: CASSLSQGLGDIQYF. The CDR3 DNA is TGTGCCAGCAGCCTAAGTCAGGGACTGGGCGACATTCAGTACTTC.